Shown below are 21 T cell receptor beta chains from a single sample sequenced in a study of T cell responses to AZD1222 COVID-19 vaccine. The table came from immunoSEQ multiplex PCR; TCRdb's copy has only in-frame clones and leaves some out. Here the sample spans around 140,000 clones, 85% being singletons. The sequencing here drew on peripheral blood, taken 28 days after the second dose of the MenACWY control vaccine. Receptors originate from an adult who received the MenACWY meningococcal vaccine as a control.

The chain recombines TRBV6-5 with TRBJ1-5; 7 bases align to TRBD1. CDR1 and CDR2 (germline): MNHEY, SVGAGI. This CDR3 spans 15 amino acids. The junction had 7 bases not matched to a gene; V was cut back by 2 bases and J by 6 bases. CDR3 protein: CASSYAGGAGQPQHF. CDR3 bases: TGTGCCAGCAGTTACGCAGGGGGAGCAGGTCAGCCCCAGCATTTT.

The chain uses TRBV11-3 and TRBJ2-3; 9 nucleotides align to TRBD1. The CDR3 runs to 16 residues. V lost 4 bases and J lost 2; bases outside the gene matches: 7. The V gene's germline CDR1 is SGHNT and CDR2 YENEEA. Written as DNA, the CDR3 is TGTGCCAGCAGCTCCCGGACAGGGGAGGACACAGATACGCAGTATTTT. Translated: CASSSRTGEDTDTQYF.

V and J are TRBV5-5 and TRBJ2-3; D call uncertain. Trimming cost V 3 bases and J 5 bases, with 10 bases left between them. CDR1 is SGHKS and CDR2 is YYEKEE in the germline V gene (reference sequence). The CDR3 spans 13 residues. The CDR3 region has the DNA TGTGCCAGCAGCTCCGCCGGGCAAGATACGCAGTATTTT. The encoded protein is CASSSAGQDTQYF.

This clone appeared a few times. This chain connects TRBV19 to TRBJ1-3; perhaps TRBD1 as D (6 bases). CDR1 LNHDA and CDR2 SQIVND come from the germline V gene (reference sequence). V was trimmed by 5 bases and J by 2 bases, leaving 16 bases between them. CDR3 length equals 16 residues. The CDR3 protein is CASSSRTESTGNTIYF. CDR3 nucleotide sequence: TGTGCCAGTAGTTCGCGGACAGAATCTACTGGAAACACCATATATTTT.

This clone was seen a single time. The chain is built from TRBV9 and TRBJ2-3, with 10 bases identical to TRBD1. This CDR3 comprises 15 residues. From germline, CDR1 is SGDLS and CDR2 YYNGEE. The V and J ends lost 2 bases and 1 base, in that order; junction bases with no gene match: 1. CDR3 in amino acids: CASSVGTGGTDTQYF. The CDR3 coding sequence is TGTGCCAGCAGCGTTGGGACAGGGGGCACAGATACGCAGTATTTT.

CDR3 loop: CASSSDPTYDGYTF. The CDR3 DNA is TGTGCCAGCAGCTCGGACCCCACCTACGATGGCTACACCTTC. This sequence joins TRBV7-2 and TRBJ1-2; D remains ambiguous. Trimming cost V 4 bases and J 6 bases, with 15 bases left between them. The CDR3 totals 14 residues. CDR1 and CDR2 from the germline V gene are SGHTA and FQGNSA.

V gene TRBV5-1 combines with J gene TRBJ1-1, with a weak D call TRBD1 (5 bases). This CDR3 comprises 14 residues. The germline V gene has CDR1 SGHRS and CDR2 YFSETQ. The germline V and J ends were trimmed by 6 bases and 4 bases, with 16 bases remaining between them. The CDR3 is CASIGPGPGTEAFF. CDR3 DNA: TGCGCCAGCATCGGCCCAGGGCCTGGCACTGAAGCTTTCTTT.

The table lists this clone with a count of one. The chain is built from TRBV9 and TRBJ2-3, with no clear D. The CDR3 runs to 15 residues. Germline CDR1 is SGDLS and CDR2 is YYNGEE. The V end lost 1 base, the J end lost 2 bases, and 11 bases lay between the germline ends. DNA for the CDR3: TGTGCCAGCAGCGTAAGGTCCCTCCCCACAGATACGCAGTATTTT. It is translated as CASSVRSLPTDTQYF.

CDR3 residues: CASSLWGSNQPQHF. The CDR3 nucleotides are TGTGCCAGCAGCTTGTGGGGTAGCAATCAGCCCCAGCATTTT. The genes are TRBV5-6 and TRBJ1-5, with D hard to call. The V end was cut by 1 base, the J end by 0 bases, with 5 bases between. The CDR3 is 14 amino acids. The germline gives CDR1 SGHDT, CDR2 YYEEEE.

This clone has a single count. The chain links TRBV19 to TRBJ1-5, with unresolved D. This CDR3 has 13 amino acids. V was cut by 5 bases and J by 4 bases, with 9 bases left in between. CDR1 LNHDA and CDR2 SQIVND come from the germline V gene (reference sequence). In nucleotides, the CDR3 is TGTGCCAGTAGTCCCAACAGAAATCAGCCCCAGCATTTT. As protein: CASSPNRNQPQHF.

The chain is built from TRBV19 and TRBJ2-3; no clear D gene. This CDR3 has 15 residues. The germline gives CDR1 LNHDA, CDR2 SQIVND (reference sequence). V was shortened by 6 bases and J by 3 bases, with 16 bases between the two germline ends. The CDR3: CASSGFYSETDTQYF. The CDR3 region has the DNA TGTGCCAGTAGCGGTTTCTACTCTGAGACAGATACGCAGTATTTT.

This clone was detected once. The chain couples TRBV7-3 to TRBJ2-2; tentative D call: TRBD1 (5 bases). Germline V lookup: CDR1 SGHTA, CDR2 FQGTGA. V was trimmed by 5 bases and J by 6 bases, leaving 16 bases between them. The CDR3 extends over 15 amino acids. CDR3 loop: CASSRPGDRSGELFF. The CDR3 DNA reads TGTGCCAGCAGCCGGCCCGGCGACAGATCCGGGGAGCTGTTTTTT.

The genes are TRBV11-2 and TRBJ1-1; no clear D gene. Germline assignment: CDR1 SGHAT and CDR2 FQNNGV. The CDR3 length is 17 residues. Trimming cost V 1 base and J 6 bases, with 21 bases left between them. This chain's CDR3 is CASSLVRYGLGIPEAFF. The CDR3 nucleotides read TGTGCCAGCAGCTTAGTCCGGTATGGGTTGGGGATCCCTGAAGCTTTCTTT.

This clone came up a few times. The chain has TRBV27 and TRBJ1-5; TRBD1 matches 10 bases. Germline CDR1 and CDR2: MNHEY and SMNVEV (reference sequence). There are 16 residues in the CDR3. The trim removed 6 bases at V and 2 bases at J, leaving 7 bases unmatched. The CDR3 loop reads CASRDRGSLGNQPQHF. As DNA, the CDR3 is TGTGCCAGCAGGGACAGGGGGAGCCTTGGCAATCAGCCCCAGCATTTT.

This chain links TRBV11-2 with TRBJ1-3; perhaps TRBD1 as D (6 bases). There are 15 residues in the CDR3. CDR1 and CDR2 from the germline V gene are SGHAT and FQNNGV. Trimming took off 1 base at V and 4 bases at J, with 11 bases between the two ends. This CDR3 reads CASSLVAGAGNTIYF. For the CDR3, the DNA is TGTGCCAGCAGCTTAGTTGCGGGGGCAGGAAACACCATATATTTT.

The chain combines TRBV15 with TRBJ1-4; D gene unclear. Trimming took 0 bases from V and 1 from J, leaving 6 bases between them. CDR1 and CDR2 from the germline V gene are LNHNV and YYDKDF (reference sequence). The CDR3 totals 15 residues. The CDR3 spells CATSRDPRTNEKLFF. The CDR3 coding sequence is TGTGCCACCAGCAGAGATCCGAGAACTAATGAAAAACTGTTTTTT.

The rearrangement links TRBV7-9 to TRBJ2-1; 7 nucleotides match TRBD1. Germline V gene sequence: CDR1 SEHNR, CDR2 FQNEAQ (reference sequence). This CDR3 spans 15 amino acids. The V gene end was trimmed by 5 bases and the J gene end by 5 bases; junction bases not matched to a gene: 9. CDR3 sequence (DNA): TGTGCCAGCAGCCCCAGGGACAGCCTAAACAATGAGCAGTTCTTC. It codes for CASSPRDSLNNEQFF.

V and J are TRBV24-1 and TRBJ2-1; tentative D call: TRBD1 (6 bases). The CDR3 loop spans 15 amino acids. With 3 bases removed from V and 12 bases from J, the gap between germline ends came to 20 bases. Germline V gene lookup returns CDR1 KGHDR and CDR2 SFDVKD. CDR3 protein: CATSDDGVTRGGQFF. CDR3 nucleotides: TGTGCCACCAGTGATGACGGGGTCACAAGAGGGGGGCAGTTCTTC.

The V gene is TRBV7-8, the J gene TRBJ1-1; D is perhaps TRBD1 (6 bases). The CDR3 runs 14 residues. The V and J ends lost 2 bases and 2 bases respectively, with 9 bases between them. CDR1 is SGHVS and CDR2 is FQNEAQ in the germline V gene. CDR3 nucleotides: TGTGCCAGCAGCTTAACCGGGGGCAACACTGAAGCTTTCTTT. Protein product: CASSLTGGNTEAFF.

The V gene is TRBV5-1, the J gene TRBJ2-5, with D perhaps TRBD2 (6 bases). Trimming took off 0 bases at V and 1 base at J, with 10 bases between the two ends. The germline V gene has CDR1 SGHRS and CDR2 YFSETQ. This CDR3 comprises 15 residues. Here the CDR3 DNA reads TGCGCCAGCAGCTTGGCCGGGACTCTCCAAGAGACCCAGTACTTC. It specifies CASSLAGTLQETQYF. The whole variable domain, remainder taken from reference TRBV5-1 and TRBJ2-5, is KAGVTQTPRYLIKTRGQQVTLSCSPISGHRSVSWYQQTPGQGLQFLFEYFSETQRNKGNFPGRFSGRQFSNSRSEMNVSTLELGDSALYLCASSLAGTLQETQYFGPGTRLLVL.

CDR3 sequence reads: CASSFGRGEQFF. CDR3 sequence (DNA): TGTGCCAGCAGTTTCGGTCGCGGTGAGCAGTTCTTC. The chain uses TRBV12-3 or TRBV12-4 and TRBJ2-1, with no clear D. The CDR3 is made up of 12 amino acids. Trimming took 3 bases from V and 9 from J, leaving 9 bases between them.